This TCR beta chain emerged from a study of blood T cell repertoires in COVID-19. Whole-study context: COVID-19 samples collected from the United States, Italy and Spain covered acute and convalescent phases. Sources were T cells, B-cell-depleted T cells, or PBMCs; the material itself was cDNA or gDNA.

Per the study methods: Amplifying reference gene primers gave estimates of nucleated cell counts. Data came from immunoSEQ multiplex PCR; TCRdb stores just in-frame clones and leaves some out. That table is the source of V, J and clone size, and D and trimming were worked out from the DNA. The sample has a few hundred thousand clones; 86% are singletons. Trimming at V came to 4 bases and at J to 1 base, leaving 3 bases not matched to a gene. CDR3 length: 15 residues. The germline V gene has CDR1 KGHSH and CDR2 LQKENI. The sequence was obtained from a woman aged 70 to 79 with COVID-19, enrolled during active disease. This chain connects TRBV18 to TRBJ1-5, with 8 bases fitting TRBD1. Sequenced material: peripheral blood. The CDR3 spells CASSLGQASNQPQHF. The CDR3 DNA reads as TGTGCCAGCTCACTGGGACAGGCGAGCAATCAGCCCCAGCATTTT.